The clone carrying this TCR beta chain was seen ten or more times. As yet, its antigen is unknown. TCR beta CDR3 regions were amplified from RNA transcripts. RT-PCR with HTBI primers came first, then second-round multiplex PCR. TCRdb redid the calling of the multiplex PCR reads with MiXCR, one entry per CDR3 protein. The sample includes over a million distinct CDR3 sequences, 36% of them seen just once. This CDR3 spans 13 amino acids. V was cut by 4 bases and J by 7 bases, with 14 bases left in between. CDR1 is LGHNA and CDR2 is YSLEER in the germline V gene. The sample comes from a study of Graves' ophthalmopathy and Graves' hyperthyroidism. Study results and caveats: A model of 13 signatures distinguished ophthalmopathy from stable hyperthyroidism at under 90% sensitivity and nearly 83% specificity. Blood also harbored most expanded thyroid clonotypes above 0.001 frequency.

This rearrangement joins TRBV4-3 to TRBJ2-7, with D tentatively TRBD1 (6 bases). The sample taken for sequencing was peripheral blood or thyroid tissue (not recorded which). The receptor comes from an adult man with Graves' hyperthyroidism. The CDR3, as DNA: TGCGCCAGCAGCCGAACCACAGGGCCAGAGCAGTACTTC. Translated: CASSRTTGPEQYF.